This T cell receptor (beta chain) was obtained from a study of CD8 T cells in Susac syndrome (dated by TCRdb to the late 2010s). In the study overall: The study used repertoire sequencing to test whether antigen drove CD8+ T cell activation and differentiation in Susac syndrome. Clonality of the CD8+ T cell repertoire was compared between over ten healthy donors, about 14 Susac syndrome patients and approximately 16 multiple sclerosis patients.

The CDR3 sequence holds 15 residues, the cysteine and phenylalanine included. The CDR3 DNA has 45 bases and is translated from base 1. Ends trimmed: V by 0 bases, J by 9 bases; bases unmatched to a gene: 5. The germline V gene sets CDR1 to LGHNA and CDR2 to YSLEER. Results the study describes overall, beyond this receptor: The study acknowledged that relatively few individuals were included in the TCR sequencing and HLA analysis.

On this clonotype: No cognate antigen has been identified for it. Base qualities are missing; no much larger clone stands one base away.

RNA was extracted using the RNeasy kit, and about 0.45 to 1 ug of the RNA was reverse transcribed with random hexamers. TCR beta CDR3 regions were amplified with the immunoSEQ multiplex PCR assay covering 54 Vbeta and 13 Jbeta segments. PCR amplification bias was corrected by using a synthetic template baseline for primer optimization and computational correction. Regarding the original processing steps: Only productive sequences were kept, with reads annotated to V, D and J genes according to IMGT and analyzed in immunoSEQ Analyzer. To calculate clonality, Shannon entropy was normalized by log2 of the number of productive unique sequences and then subtracted from one. For each patient and control, public and private clones were evaluated among the 100 most prevalent clones. Clones were defined as Susac-specific when absent from the healthy and MS cohorts, from over 950 published viral clones and from other ImmuneACCESS disease sequences. TCRdb handled the public reads itself, with Q25 trimming in fastp and clone calling in MiXCR, and kept productive beta chains. Every distinct CDR3 protein forms one entry, paired with its most common genes and DNA. TCRdb's processing, not the study's, gives the V and J calls here. Counted in this sample were approximately 46,000 distinct CDR3 sequences; 92% of them appeared once. The ten largest clones capture 0.4% to 0.5% of the sample.

Peripheral blood CD8+ and CD4+ T cells from healthy donors, Susac syndrome patients and multiple sclerosis patients were profiled using high-throughput TCR beta sequencing. Healthy donors were age- and sex-matched controls. Bulk CD8+ and CD4+ T cells were purified magnetically by negative isolation, whereas CD8+ TEMRA cells were enriched by FACS. Blood was drawn into EDTA tubes, processed within 24 hours, and PBMCs were isolated by density gradient centrifugation. PBMCs intended for TCR sequencing were frozen in liquid nitrogen and were later thawed in a 37 degrees C water bath. A purity of at least 90% was achieved for sorted or isolated CD4+, CD8+ and CD8+ TEMRA cells.

The specimen was CD8+ T cells from PBMCs. This clonotype originated in a human donor in good health. This sequence uses TRBV4-3 and TRBJ2-1, with TRBD2 matching 10 junction bases. The bases read TGCGCCAGCAGCCAAGAGGCTAGCGGGAGAGGTGAGCAGTTCTTC. Its translation is CASSQEASGRGEQFF.